This TCR beta chain derives from a study of T cells in Graves' hyperthyroidism and ophthalmopathy. Study context: Peripheral blood was acquired at first diagnosis, ahead of any therapy whatsoever.

Trimming at V came to 3 bases and at J to 4 bases, leaving 7 bases not matched to a gene. CDR1 is LGHDT, CDR2 YNNKEL, per germline (reference sequence). The CDR3 runs to 15 residues. Amplification of TCR beta CDR3 regions was performed using RNA transcripts as template. TCR CDR3 underwent first-round RT-PCR with the HTBI primer set. TCRdb used MiXCR to reprocess the multiplex PCR reads, holding one entry per CDR3 protein. Of 350,000 to 400,000 distinct CDR3 sequences detected, approximately 20% appear once; the ten largest clones hold around 3.4%. V and J are TRBV3-1 and TRBJ1-2, with 8 positions matching TRBD1. The origin of this receptor is a young woman with Graves' hyperthyroidism. The sample was blood. CDR3 in DNA: TGTGCCAGCAGCCATAGCACAGGGGGGATCTATGGCTACACCTTC. Protein product: CASSHSTGGIYGYTF.